This TCR beta chain was captured in a study of cytomegalovirus exposure and HLA in healthy donors. PCR was performed using 60 Vbeta and 13 Jbeta primers. Sequencing used immunoSEQ multiplex PCR; TCRdb keeps in-frame clones, though not all of them. The sample shows approximately 22,000 clones, over 75% of them seen only once. This clone was seen once. Antigen unknown. Regarding the study as a whole: In a later analysis, V- and J-gene trimming of beta chains associated with a DCLRE1C missense variant, replicated independently.

There are 13 residues in the CDR3. CDR1 is SGHTA and CDR2 is FQGNSA in the germline V gene. With 6 bases clipped from V and 2 bases from J, the junction kept 4 bases outside the gene matches. Sequencing used PBMCs. The chain combines TRBV7-2 with TRBJ2-7; 7 positions agree with TRBD1. The sequence came from a man in his sixties in good health and CMV-seronegative. CDR3 loop: CASSIDRAYEQYF. CDR3 in DNA: TGTGCCAGCAGTATTGACAGGGCCTACGAGCAGTACTTC.